The source of this T cell receptor (beta chain) is a study of blood T cell repertoires in COVID-19. Across the study: COVID-19 samples, acute and convalescent, were from the United States, Italy and Spain. In each case, the material was cDNA or gDNA derived from T cells, B-cell-depleted T cells, or PBMCs.

In the original workflow: Amplification of reference gene primers was used by the study to estimate nucleated cell counts. Method: immunoSEQ multiplex PCR; TCRdb's copy keeps in-frame clones and lacks some. V, J and clone size are those of that table, while D and trimming were read from the DNA. The sample has some 310,000 clones; about nine tenths are singletons. The CDR3 totals 15 residues. V shed 0 bases and J shed 5 bases, with 10 bases lying between them. The germline gives CDR1 MNHEY, CDR2 SVGAGI. The chain has TRBV6-5 and TRBJ1-4; D is undetermined. The source material was peripheral blood. The origin of this receptor is a man over 45 with active or convalescent COVID-19. The CDR3 bases are TGTGCCAGCAGTTACTCGTTCAGGCCCAATGAAAAACTGTTTTTT. It encodes CASSYSFRPNEKLFF.